These 2 T cell receptor beta chains were all obtained from the same sample, sequenced in a study of vaccination and CD4 T cells after COVID-19 (dated by TCRdb to the early 2020s). Their target antigens are unknown. The protocol used for the library was PCR. The run used an Illumina iSeq 100. At the Johns Hopkins FTIC core, DNA from the cultured CD4+ T cells underwent TCR sequencing with the Oncomine TCR Beta short-read assay. The QIAamp micro DNA kit was used to extract genomic DNA from the cultured CD4+ T cells. TCRdb handled the public reads itself, with Q25 trimming in fastp and clone calling in MiXCR, and kept productive beta chains. Each entry merges the rows of one CDR3 protein and shows their most common DNA and genes. A total of more than 10,000 distinct CDR3 sequences appear in this sample, roughly 28% of them only once. The ten largest account for 10% to 15% of the sample. What this sample's treatment or condition label stands for: roughly 10-day PBMC culture with coronavirus spike peptide pools or control peptides (ViraFEST assay). CD4+ T cells from unexposed donors were collected before the COVID-19 pandemic (2011-2018).

What was sequenced was CD4+ T cells from blood, cultured in vitro. The receptors stem from a human donor in good health.

The chain links TRBV28 to TRBJ2-1, with 11 positions matching TRBD2. V shed 5 bases, J shed 5 bases, and the junction held 11 bases outside the gene matches. This CDR3 contains 17 residues. CDR1 is MDHEN and CDR2 is SYDVKM in the germline V gene. CDR3 coding DNA: TGTGCCAGCAGTGGGATGGGGCTAGCGGGAGGTGACAATGAGCAGTTCTTC. Its protein is CASSGMGLAGGDNEQFF.

The J gene is TRBJ2-7, the V gene TRBV2; D is unresolved. Trimming took off 4 bases at V and 2 bases at J, with 9 bases between the two ends. The CDR3 runs to 13 residues. Germline V gene data show CDR1 as SNHLY and CDR2 as FYNNEI. The CDR3 nucleotides read TGTGCCAGCAGTGTCGCCCCGGCCTACGAGCAGTACTTC. This codes for CASSVAPAYEQYF.